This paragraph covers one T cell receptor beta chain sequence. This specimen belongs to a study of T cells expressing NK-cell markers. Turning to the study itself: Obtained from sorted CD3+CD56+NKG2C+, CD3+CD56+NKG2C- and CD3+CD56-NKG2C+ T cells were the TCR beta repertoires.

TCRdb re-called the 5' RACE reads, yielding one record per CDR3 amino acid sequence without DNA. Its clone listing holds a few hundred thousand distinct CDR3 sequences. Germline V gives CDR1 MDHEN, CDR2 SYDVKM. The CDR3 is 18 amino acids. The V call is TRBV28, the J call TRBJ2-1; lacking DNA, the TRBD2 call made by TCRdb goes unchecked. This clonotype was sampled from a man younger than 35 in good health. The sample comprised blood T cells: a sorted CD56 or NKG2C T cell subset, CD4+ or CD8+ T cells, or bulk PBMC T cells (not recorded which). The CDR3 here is CASSPSHYSVKGYNEQFF.